The source of this T cell receptor beta chain is a study of vaccination and CD4 T cells after COVID-19 (dated by TCRdb to the early 2020s). For context, the study as a whole: Convalescent patients had a positive SARS-CoV-2 result on nasal swab PCR, and of these patients, several had mild disease and one had severe disease. Post-vaccine blood samples were collected a median of about 69 days after the second vaccine dose, ranging from about 14 to 241 days. Post-COVID blood samples were collected from convalescent patients a median of approximately 93 days after diagnosis, with a range of roughly 30 to 161 days. Each participant got two doses of either the Pfizer-BioNTech BNT162b2 vaccine (n=8) or the Moderna mRNA-1273 vaccine (n=2). The convalescent cohort comprised six males and four females, including two Hispanic individuals, seven Caucasians, two Asians and one multiracial person. For three convalescent patients, samples were collected at an early post-vaccination timepoint (day 14) as well as at a late post-vaccination timepoint (days 161 to 241). In 10 COVID-19 convalescent patients and 4 infection-naive healthy vaccine recipients, the spike-specific CD4+ TCR repertoire before mRNA vaccination was compared with the repertoire after mRNA vaccination. What the work shows at the level of the full study, not this receptor alone: Among the post-vaccine SARS-CoV-2-reactive clones in convalescent patients, a median approximately 90% showed up only after vaccination, which suggests vaccine-specific priming. An increase in the median number of SARS-CoV-2-reactive clonotypes from 21 after infection to roughly 36 after vaccination was observed, but the change was not found to be significant. In convalescent patients, nearly all vaccine-specific clones (304 of 307) were found to be mono-reactive for SARS-CoV-2 spike rather than cross-reactive with common cold coronaviruses. The number of convalescent patients in the study was relatively small, and the study did not examine early timepoints following natural infection.

With respect to this clonotype: Its target antigen remains unknown. Base quality data are lacking; no much larger clone is found one base away.

V is shortened by 5 bases, J by 2 bases, and the region joining them spans 7 bases. From a lookup of the germline V gene, CDR1 and CDR2 are WSHSY and SAAADI. The CDR3 numbers 14 residues from cysteine through phenylalanine. Solely the CDR3 DNA is kept, with 42 bases framed from the first base. Explained via the paper, the time point label denotes: late sampling 161 to 241 days after vaccination in a few convalescent patients. The convalescent patients' positive SARS-CoV-2 PCR tests were from March to December 2020, which was before the Alpha, Beta and Delta variants emerged in the United States. Ficoll-Paque Plus gradient centrifugation was used to isolate PBMCs from whole blood, and the isolated PBMCs were then either used fresh or cryopreserved at -140C. Library method: PCR. The sequencing machine was an Illumina iSeq 100. Per the authors' processing: Non-productive sequences were removed, and CDR3s not starting with C, not ending with F or W, or shorter than 7 amino acids were discarded. Levenshtein distances (stringdist) and unrooted phylogenetic trees (ape) in R version 3.6.1 were used to assess CDR3 homology. TCRdb cleaned the public reads at Q25 with fastp, built clones with MiXCR and kept in-frame beta chains. All rows with the same CDR3 protein become a single entry with the most common DNA and genes. The V and J calls shown here were made by TCRdb, not taken from the authors' results. In this sample the table shows 30,000 or so distinct CDR3 sequences, 49% of which occur a single time. The ten largest clonotypes hold 5.8% of the sample.

The V and J segments used are TRBV10-2 and TRBJ1-6, with the identity of the D gene unclear. This receptor was taken from a human donor who had recovered from COVID-19. The sequencing here drew on CD4+ T cells from blood, taken about 7 months after SARS-CoV-2 vaccination. The DNA sequence is given as TGCGCCAGCAGTCAAGAACCCTATAATTCACCCCTCCACTTT. This yields the protein CASSQEPYNSPLHF.